A selection of T cell receptor beta chains follows, all from one sample in a study of blood T cell repertoires in COVID-19. Some clones are missing from TCRdb's copy, which holds only in-frame ones; the method was immunoSEQ multiplex PCR. Altogether about 71,000 clones are present, about 87% being singletons, with the ten largest covering around 2%. The sample taken for sequencing was peripheral blood. These receptor sequences come from a human donor in a cohort sampled during active COVID-19. The CDR3 runs from the conserved cysteine through the conserved F or W. Fields, in order: clone size, J gene, V gene, CDR3 protein. The size entry is marked missing in some rows and otherwise reads once, few, many or a size class.

NA | TRBJ1-6 | TRBV9 | CASSAGESSYNSPLHF
NA | TRBJ1-4 | TRBV28 | CASSFEQANEKLFF
NA | TRBJ2-2 | TRBV7-8 | CASSLPYEELDTGELFF
few | TRBJ2-7 | TRBV7-9 | CASSPSFGARFYEQYF
once | TRBJ1-4 | TRBV18 | CASSPGQGLTNEKLFF
NA | TRBJ1-2 | TRBV6-5 | CASSYRGQTYGYTF
NA | TRBJ1-5 | TRBV6-5 | CASSQRYDQPQHF
NA | TRBJ1-3 | TRBV5-8 | CASRGQDSGNTIYF
NA | TRBJ1-1 | TRBV10-3 | CAISTLPDRNTEAFF
NA | TRBJ2-5 | TRBV11-2 | CASSLGTRGQETQYF
NA | TRBJ2-7 | TRBV6-5 | CASSPRDRVLYEQYF
NA | TRBJ2-5 | TRBV7-2 | CASSLVGGKETQYF
NA | TRBJ1-6 | TRBV6-5 | CASSSGDRGGSPLHF
NA | TRBJ1-2 | TRBV10-1 | CASSSSYGYTF
NA | TRBJ2-1 | TRBV27 | CASTQYPSGSINEQFF
once | TRBJ2-2 | TRBV7-3 | CASSLTRSRGAGELFF
NA | TRBJ2-3 | TRBV7-8 | CASSSGPRGTDTDTQYF
NA | TRBJ2-7 | TRBV3-1/TRBV3-2 | CASSQDVGTSGYEQYF
NA | TRBJ2-5 | TRBV15 | CATSRDRKGHETQYF
NA | TRBJ2-7 | TRBV3-1/TRBV3-2 | CASSQEWGHLTYEQYF
NA | TRBJ2-7 | TRBV19 | CASSIGLAGTYEQYF
NA | TRBJ2-1 | TRBV4-3 | CASSQVGGDNEQFF
NA | TRBJ1-3 | TRBV9 | CASSVATGNTIYF
few | TRBJ1-5 | TRBV7-3 | CASSPLGVGQPQHF
NA | TRBJ1-1 | TRBV19 | CASSNRGPNTEAFF
NA | TRBJ2-1 | TRBV5-4 | CASSSSGQGVGEQFF
NA | TRBJ2-5 | TRBV9 | CASSVGPHRVGGRGETQYF
NA | TRBJ2-1 | TRBV19 | CASTPGGSSYNEQFF
NA | TRBJ1-1 | TRBV18 | CASSPSDRNTEAFF
NA | TRBJ1-2 | TRBV28 | CASSSTTVIYGYTF
NA | TRBJ2-7 | TRBV28 | CASTEQGSFYEQYF
NA | TRBJ2-1 | TRBV19 | CASSNGLAYNEQFF
NA | TRBJ1-6 | TRBV2 | CASSVQGQWNSPLHF
NA | TRBJ2-2 | TRBV5-1 | CASSLPPGGASGSGELFF
NA | TRBJ1-4 | TRBV19 | CASSPRTGSNEKLFF
once | TRBJ1-2 | TRBV19 | CASSMGPQGSNYGYTF
NA | TRBJ2-7 | TRBV29-1 | CSVEEQGGGEQYF
NA | TRBJ2-3 | TRBV5-1 | CASSLGAGGPVDTQYF
NA | TRBJ2-7 | TRBV5-1 | CASSFTASGGREQYF
NA | TRBJ2-3 | TRBV7-2 | CASSFGTSGRRKGDTQYF
NA | TRBJ2-1 | TRBV18 | CASSPNGGGSGSYNEQFF
NA | TRBJ2-1 | TRBV12-3/TRBV12-4 | CASSLNTAEEQFF